This T cell receptor beta chain appears in the sequencing data of a study of cytomegalovirus exposure and HLA in healthy donors. General study findings and limits: In vitro experiments confirmed that a few CMV-associated chains were specific for CMV antigens.

CDR1 and CDR2 from the germline V gene are GTSNPN and SVGIG (reference sequence). This CDR3 comprises 17 residues. The junction had 11 bases not matched to a gene; V was cut back by 5 bases and J by 2 bases. To note about this clone: Its cognate antigen is unknown.

The primer mix had 60 Vbeta and 13 Jbeta primers. Data came from immunoSEQ multiplex PCR; TCRdb stores just in-frame clones and leaves some out. The sample contains 85,000 to 100,000 clones, about 84% of which appear only once. The receptor's source is a girl aged 2 to 10 in good health and CMV-seropositive. Sequencing was carried out using PBMCs. The chain has TRBV30 and TRBJ2-5; 13 nucleotides line up with TRBD2. CDR3 nucleotides: TGTGCCTGGCACACTAGCGGGAGGGGTCGGTGGCAAGAGACCCAGTACTTC. Residues: CAWHTSGRGRWQETQYF.